One and the same sample provided the 27 T cell receptor beta chains below, sequenced in a study of CD4 T cells in relation to SARS-CoV-2 and coronaviruses. TCRdb's table, derived via immunoSEQ multiplex PCR, lists solely in-frame clones and lacks some. The table has approximately 43,000 clones, around 82% seen once. These receptors are not linked to any known antigen. The sequencing input was naive CD4+ T cells from PBMCs, cultured in vitro. The sample's subset: naive CD4+ T cells isolated by negative enrichment. These receptors were taken from an adult with COVID-19.

The CDR3 region is CARSPEAPLHF. CDR3 sequence (DNA): TGTGCCAGAAGCCCCGAGGCACCCCTCCACTTT. The chain links TRBV7-5 to TRBJ1-6. TRBV7-5 is noted as a pseudogene. The CDR3 is 11 residues long.

This chain joins TRBV5-1 and TRBJ1-5; 9 nucleotides agree with TRBD1. The length of the CDR3 is 16 residues. Germline assignment: CDR1 SGHRS and CDR2 YFSETQ. Trimming took 4 bases from V and 6 from J; bases not matched to a gene: 11. CDR3 region: CASSPSPGQGIQPQHF. In DNA, the CDR3 is TGCGCCAGCAGCCCGTCCCCGGGACAGGGTATTCAGCCCCAGCATTTT.

The rearrangement links TRBV7-9 to TRBJ2-5; D possibly matches TRBD1 or TRBD2 (5 bases each). There are 17 residues in the CDR3. Trimming cost V 5 bases and J 1 base, with 20 bases left between them. Germline CDR1 SEHNR, CDR2 FQNEAQ (reference sequence). The CDR3 region is CASSRGENVGLQETQYF. The CDR3 DNA reads as TGTGCCAGCAGCCGAGGGGAGAACGTGGGTCTCCAAGAGACCCAGTACTTC.

This clone was seen just once. The chain joins TRBV2 to TRBJ2-3, with a weak D call TRBD2 (5 bases). This CDR3 region has 14 residues. V dropped 6 bases and J dropped 2 bases, with 12 bases sitting between them. Germline V gene data show CDR1 as SNHLY and CDR2 as FYNNEI. This chain's CDR3 is CASSLLVPTDTQYF. In nucleotides, the CDR3 is TGTGCCAGCAGCCTACTAGTCCCCACAGATACGCAGTATTTT.

The V and J genes are TRBV18 and TRBJ1-2, with a weak D call TRBD1 (5 bases). The CDR3 is 13 amino acids. V lost 5 bases, J lost 2 bases, and 9 bases lay in between. Germline loops: CDR1 KGHSH, CDR2 LQKENI. The CDR3 is CASSTGANYGYTF. In DNA, the CDR3 is TGTGCCAGCTCAACAGGAGCGAACTATGGCTACACCTTC.

CDR3 sequence (DNA): TGTGCCAGCAGCTTGAAAAGCGGGAGTCCCTACAATGAGCAGTTCTTC. This encodes CASSLKSGSPYNEQFF. The chain employs TRBV5-6 and TRBJ2-1, with TRBD2 matching 8 bases. CDR1 and CDR2 (germline): SGHDT, YYEEEE. This CDR3 is 16 amino acids long. J was trimmed by 2 bases and V by 1 base; bases with no gene match: 5. Looking up the rest from reference TRBV5-6 and TRBJ2-1 gives the full variable domain: DAGVTQSPTHLIKTRGQQVTLRCSPKSGHDTVSWYQQALGQGPQFIFQYYEEEERQRGNFPDRFSGHQFPNYSSELNVNALLLGDSALYLCASSLKSGSPYNEQFFGPGTRLTVL.

The chain has TRBV5-1 and TRBJ2-3; TRBD2 aligns across 12 bases. The CDR3 runs 16 residues. V was clipped by 0 bases and J by 2 bases; unmatched bases: 1. Per germline, CDR1 SGHRS and CDR2 YFSETQ. CDR3 DNA: TGCGCCAGCAGCTTGGGGACTAGCGGGACCACAGATACGCAGTATTTT. It translates to CASSLGTSGTTDTQYF.

The V and J genes are TRBV9 and TRBJ2-3; 7 nucleotides match TRBD2. The CDR3 has 15 residues. Germline loops: CDR1 SGDLS, CDR2 YYNGEE. V shed 3 bases and J 0 bases; nucleotides not matched to a gene: 4. Here the CDR3 DNA reads TGTGCCAGCAGCGGATCTAGCGGTAGCACAGATACGCAGTATTTT. Its protein is CASSGSSGSTDTQYF. Based on the CDR3 plus reference TRBV9 and TRBJ2-3, the full variable domain is DSGVTQTPKHLITATGQRVTLRCSPRSGDLSVYWYQQSLDQGLQFLIQYYNGEERAKGNILERFSAQQFPDLHSELNLSSLELGDSALYFCASSGSSGSTDTQYFGPGTRLTVL.

This clone was found once. This chain uses TRBV9 with TRBJ2-1; D is ambiguous. The V gene lost 0 bases and the J gene lost 4 bases, with 11 bases spanning the gap. Germline assignment: CDR1 SGDLS and CDR2 YYNGEE. There are 15 residues in the CDR3. CDR3 coding DNA: TGTGCCAGCAGCGTAGATCTCGCCGCATACAATGAGCAGTTCTTC. Translated, it gives CASSVDLAAYNEQFF.

The chain links TRBV30 to TRBJ1-2, with 7 nucleotides matching TRBD1. The CDR3 has 13 amino acids. Germline-derived CDR1 and CDR2 are GTSNPN and SVGIG (reference sequence). V lost 3 bases, J lost 0 bases, and 1 base stayed unmatched. CDR3 amino acids: CAWSGTANYGYTF. The CDR3 DNA reads as TGTGCCTGGAGCGGGACAGCTAACTATGGCTACACCTTC.

The chain joins TRBV27 to TRBJ1-6; TRBD1 might be the D (5 bases). Trimming left V 7 bases short and J 7 bases short, with 17 bases between. In germline, CDR1 is MNHEY, CDR2 SMNVEV (reference sequence). This CDR3 is 15 amino acids long. CDR3 nucleotides: TGTGCCAGCACCCTAGCGGGGACCCTGAATTCACCCCTCCACTTT. Its translation: CASTLAGTLNSPLHF.

The rearrangement uses TRBV11-2 and TRBJ2-5; TRBD1 is a possible D gene (6 bases). Trimming shortened V by 5 bases and J by 5 bases, and 15 bases separated the two germline ends. Germline V gene sequence: CDR1 SGHAT, CDR2 FQNNGV. The CDR3 runs to 14 residues. CDR3 bases: TGTGCCAGCAGCGACAGGACCCCCCGGGAGACCCAGTACTTC. Translating gives CASSDRTPRETQYF.

The rearrangement joins TRBV7-8 to TRBJ1-3; no clear D gene. This CDR3 comprises 15 residues. The V gene lost 2 bases and the J gene lost 5 bases, with 13 bases spanning the gap. Germline loops: CDR1 SGHVS, CDR2 FQNEAQ. This chain's CDR3 is CASSLLRGFRNTIYF. Written as DNA, the CDR3 is TGTGCCAGCAGCTTACTTCGGGGTTTCCGAAACACCATATATTTT.

This clone was observed once. The J gene is TRBJ1-2, the V gene TRBV16; 9 bases align to TRBD1. Germline V lookup: CDR1 KGHSY, CDR2 FQNENV. The CDR3 length is 17 residues. J was trimmed by 3 bases and V by 3 bases; bases with no gene match: 11. The CDR3 nucleotides are TGTGCCAGCAGCCACCCGGCAATAGGGACAGGGCACTATGGCTACACCTTC. This translates into CASSHPAIGTGHYGYTF.

The V and J genes are TRBV11-2 and TRBJ2-2, with TRBD2 matching 11 bases. The length of the CDR3 is 16 residues. V gave up 1 base and J gave up 5 bases; unmatched junction bases: 3. CDR1 is SGHAT, CDR2 FQNNGV, per germline. In DNA form, the CDR3 reads TGTGCCAGCAGCTTAGTACTAGCGGGAGCGACCGGGGAGCTGTTTTTT. It codes for CASSLVLAGATGELFF.

V gene TRBV5-1 combines with J gene TRBJ1-2; TRBD1 matches 11 bases. With V trimmed by 6 bases and J by 8 bases, 12 bases remained unmatched. CDR1 is SGHRS, CDR2 YFSETQ, per germline. The length of the CDR3 is 15 residues. The CDR3 sequence: CASTRTGGAPVGYTF. CDR3 DNA sequence: TGCGCCAGCACCCGGACAGGGGGCGCCCCGGTCGGCTACACCTTC.

The chain employs TRBV5-1 and TRBJ2-5, with D perhaps assigned TRBD1 or TRBD2 (5 bases each). Germline V gives CDR1 SGHRS, CDR2 YFSETQ. V dropped 3 bases and J dropped 5 bases, with 11 bases sitting between them. CDR3 length: 13 amino acids. This CDR3 is CASSWDVLETQYF. CDR3 sequence (DNA): TGCGCCAGCAGCTGGGACGTCTTGGAGACCCAGTACTTC.

The chain combines TRBV25-1 with TRBJ2-7; TRBD2 matches 11 bases. CDR3 length equals 16 residues. After removal of 1 base from V and 9 bases from J, the junction contained 11 bases not matched to a gene. Germline CDR1 is MGHDK and CDR2 is SYGVNS. This CDR3 reads CASSESTTSGSAGQYF. The CDR3 nucleotides are TGTGCCAGCAGTGAATCCACTACTAGCGGGAGTGCGGGGCAGTACTTC.

The chain carries TRBV2 and TRBJ2-6, with TRBD1 matching over 11 bases. Per the germline V gene, CDR1 is SNHLY and CDR2 is FYNNEI. CDR3 length equals 17 residues. V dropped 6 bases and J dropped 1; count of bases not matched to a gene: 5. The CDR3 DNA sequence: TGTGCCAGCAGGGCAGGACAGGGGGCTTCTGGGGCCAACGTCCTGACTTTC. This codes for CASRAGQGASGANVLTF. The whole variable domain, filled in from reference TRBV2 and TRBJ2-6, reads EPEVTQTPSHQVTQMGQEVILRCVPISNHLYFYWYRQILGQKVEFLVSFYNNEISEKSEIFDDQFSVERPDGSNFTLKIRSTKLEDSAMYFCASRAGQGASGANVLTFGAGSRLTVL.

This chain uses TRBV6-5 with TRBJ2-5; 9 bases match TRBD2. J was trimmed by 4 bases and V by 7 bases; bases with no gene match: 10. Germline CDR1 reads MNHEY; CDR2 reads SVGAGI. This CDR3 spans 15 amino acids. CDR3 protein: CASIALAGERETQYF. In DNA, the CDR3 is TGTGCCAGCATAGCGTTAGCGGGAGAGAGAGAGACCCAGTACTTC.

The CDR3 region is CASSGQGFEQFF. CDR3 nucleotide sequence: TGTGCCAGCAGTGGACAGGGCTTTGAGCAGTTCTTC. The chain joins TRBV6-2 or TRBV6-3 to TRBJ2-1, with TRBD1 identical over 8 bases. Germline loops: CDR1 MNHEY, CDR2 SVGEGT. The CDR3 length is 12 residues. J was trimmed by 9 bases and V by 5 bases; bases with no gene match: 3.

This clone occurred a few times. The chain couples TRBV7-3 to TRBJ2-1, with 8 nucleotides matching TRBD2. CDR1 is SGHTA, CDR2 FQGTGA, per germline. The CDR3 has 17 residues. V was clipped by 0 bases and J by 3 bases; unmatched bases: 7. CDR3 region: CASSLTWPSGGYNEQFF. CDR3 nucleotide sequence: TGTGCCAGCAGCTTAACGTGGCCCAGCGGGGGCTACAATGAGCAGTTCTTC.

The chain employs TRBV11-1 and TRBJ2-1; TRBD2 matches 9 bases. Germline V gene lookup returns CDR1 SGHAT and CDR2 FQDESV (reference sequence). CDR3 length: 15 amino acids. V trimming: 3 bases; J trimming: 4 bases; junction bases outside the gene matches: 4. The CDR3 here is CASSFRLAAYNEQFF. The CDR3 nucleotides read TGTGCCAGCAGCTTCAGACTAGCGGCATACAATGAGCAGTTCTTC. Complete variable domain (other parts from reference TRBV11-1 and TRBJ2-1): EAEVAQSPRYKITEKSQAVAFWCDPISGHATLYWYRQILGQGPELLVQFQDESVVDDSQLPKDRFSAERLKGVDSTLKIQPAELGDSAMYLCASSFRLAAYNEQFFGPGTRLTVL.

The chain combines TRBV9 with TRBJ2-1; TRBD2 aligns across 11 bases. The CDR3 is 16 residues long. The germline CDR1 and CDR2 sequences are SGDLS and YYNGEE. V gave up 4 bases and J gave up 0 bases; unmatched junction bases: 3. DNA for the CDR3: TGTGCCAGCAGCACTAGCGGGGGTAACTCCTACAATGAGCAGTTCTTC. Its protein product is CASSTSGGNSYNEQFF.

The rearrangement uses TRBV2 and TRBJ2-7; maybe TRBD1 (6 bases). This CDR3 has 16 amino acids. Trimming removed 0 bases at V and 3 bases at J, with 15 bases between. Germline loops: CDR1 SNHLY, CDR2 FYNNEI. CDR3 sequence reads: CASSEALGAGVYEQYF. CDR3 in DNA: TGTGCCAGCAGTGAAGCGCTAGGGGCAGGGGTCTACGAGCAGTACTTC.

This chain joins TRBV9 and TRBJ2-5; a weak D match, TRBD1 (5 bases). The CDR3 is made up of 14 amino acids. Trimming removed 3 bases at V and 1 base at J, with 10 bases between. CDR1 and CDR2 from the germline V gene are SGDLS and YYNGEE. The CDR3 loop is CASSADSSQETQYF. The CDR3 DNA follows: TGTGCCAGCAGCGCCGACAGTTCCCAAGAGACCCAGTACTTC. Full variable domain (rest looked up from reference TRBV9 and TRBJ2-5): DSGVTQTPKHLITATGQRVTLRCSPRSGDLSVYWYQQSLDQGLQFLIQYYNGEERAKGNILERFSAQQFPDLHSELNLSSLELGDSALYFCASSADSSQETQYFGPGTRLLVL.

The chain has TRBV5-1 and TRBJ2-1, with a tentative D call TRBD2 (7 bases). CDR3 length equals 15 residues. The V end lost 4 bases, the J end lost 6 bases, and 17 bases lay between the germline ends. CDR1 and CDR2 from the germline V gene are SGHRS and YFSETQ. The CDR3, as DNA: TGCGCCAGCAGCCCAGTTAGGAGGGGGGGCAATGAGCAGTTCTTC. Protein product: CASSPVRRGGNEQFF.